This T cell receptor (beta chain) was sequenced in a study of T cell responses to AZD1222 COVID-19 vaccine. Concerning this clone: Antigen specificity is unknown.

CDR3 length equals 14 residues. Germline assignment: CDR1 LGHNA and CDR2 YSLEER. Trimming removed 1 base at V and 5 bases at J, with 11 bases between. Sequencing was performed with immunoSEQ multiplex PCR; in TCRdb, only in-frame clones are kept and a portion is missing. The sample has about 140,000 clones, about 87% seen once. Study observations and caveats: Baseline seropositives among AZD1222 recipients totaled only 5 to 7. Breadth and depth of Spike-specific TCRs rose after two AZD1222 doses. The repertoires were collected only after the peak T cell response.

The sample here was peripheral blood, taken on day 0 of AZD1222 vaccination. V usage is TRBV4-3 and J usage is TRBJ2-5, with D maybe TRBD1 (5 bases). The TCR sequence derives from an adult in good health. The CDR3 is CASSQGMWGETQYF. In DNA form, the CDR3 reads TGCGCCAGCAGCCAAGGGATGTGGGGCGAGACCCAGTACTTC.